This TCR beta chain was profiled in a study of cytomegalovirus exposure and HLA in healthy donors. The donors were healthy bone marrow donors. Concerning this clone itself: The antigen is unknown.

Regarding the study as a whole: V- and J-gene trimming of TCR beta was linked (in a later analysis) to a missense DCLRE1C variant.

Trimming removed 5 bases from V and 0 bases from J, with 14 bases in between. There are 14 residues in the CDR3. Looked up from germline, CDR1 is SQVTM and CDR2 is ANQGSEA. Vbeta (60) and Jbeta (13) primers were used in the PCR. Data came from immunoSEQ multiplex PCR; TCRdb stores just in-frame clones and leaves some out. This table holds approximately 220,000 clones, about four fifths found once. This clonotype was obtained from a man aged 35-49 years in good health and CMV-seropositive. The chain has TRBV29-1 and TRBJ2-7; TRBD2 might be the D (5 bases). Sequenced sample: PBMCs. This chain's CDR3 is CSVSHGGVSYEQYF. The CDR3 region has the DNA TGCAGCGTTTCCCACGGAGGAGTCTCCTACGAGCAGTACTTC.